This T cell receptor beta chain was sequenced during a study of blood T cell repertoires in COVID-19. Study summary: COVID-19 samples, acute and convalescent, were from the United States, Italy and Spain. Nucleic acid was either cDNA or gDNA, and it came from T cells, B-cell-depleted T cells, or PBMCs.

With 3 bases removed from V and 6 bases from J, the gap between germline ends came to 9 bases. The CDR3 contains 13 residues. The germline CDR1 and CDR2 sequences are MNHEY and SMNVEV (reference sequence). As originally analysed: How many nucleated cells were present was estimated from reference gene primer amplification. Sequenced by immunoSEQ multiplex PCR; TCRdb stores in-frame clones only, minus some. That table is the source of V, J and clone size, and D and trimming were worked out from the DNA. Among about 670,000 clones listed, approximately 90% were seen once. The source is a woman between 18 and 29 years old with acute or convalescent COVID-19. The source material was peripheral blood. V gene TRBV27 combines with J gene TRBJ1-5, with unresolved D. The CDR3 protein is CASSLAGFQPQHF. Written as DNA, the CDR3 is TGTGCCAGCAGTTTGGCGGGGTTTCAGCCCCAGCATTTT.